This entry lists 28 T cell receptor beta chains sequenced from one sample in a study of T-cell reconstitution after alpha-beta-depleted transplantation in children. Library preparation (for TCRbeta) was performed with unique molecular identifiers. A single record per CDR3 protein comes from TCRdb applying MiXCR to the PCR reads. The table has about 260,000 distinct CDR3 sequences, approximately 8% seen once. Sequences were derived from PBMCs, mostly from graft donor cells, sampled 180 days after TCRalphabeta/CD19-depleted stem cell transplant. The source is a male patient aged 10-17 years who had a stem cell transplant for acute lymphoblastic leukemia, so the T cells may come from the graft donor.

Ten or more counts support this clonotype. This chain joins TRBV4-3 and TRBJ2-3, with D possibly being TRBD2 (6 bases). This CDR3 has 16 amino acids. Germline CDR1 LGHNA, CDR2 YSLEER. V lost 0 bases to trimming and J lost 3 bases, with 13 bases between them. The CDR3 region has the DNA TGCGCCAGCAGCCAAGATTTCGGGCTAGCGACAGATACGCAGTATTTT. It translates to CASSQDFGLATDTQYF.

At least ten counts were recorded for this clonotype. The chain uses TRBV3-1 and TRBJ2-7, with 8 bases fitting TRBD2. V was pared by 1 base and J by 3 bases, with 5 bases of the junction left unmatched. The CDR3 totals 15 residues. From germline, CDR1 is LGHDT and CDR2 YNNKEL (reference sequence). CDR3 in DNA: TGTGCCAGCAGCCAAGTTGCGGGAGGCCTCTACGAGCAGTACTTC. It specifies CASSQVAGGLYEQYF.

This clonotype was observed many times. This chain links TRBV5-1 with TRBJ2-5; D is ambiguous. Between the trimmed V and J ends, which lost 4 bases and 3 bases, there was a span of 4 bases. The CDR3 runs 11 residues. Per germline, CDR1 SGHRS and CDR2 YFSETQ. CDR3 in DNA: TGCGCCAGCAGCGTAAAAGAGACCCAGTACTTC. Amino acids: CASSVKETQYF. Based on the CDR3 plus reference TRBV5-1 and TRBJ2-5, the full variable domain is KAGVTQTPRYLIKTRGQQVTLSCSPISGHRSVSWYQQTPGQGLQFLFEYFSETQRNKGNFPGRFSGRQFSNSRSEMNVSTLELGDSALYLCASSVKETQYFGPGTRLLVL.

Ten or more counts support this clonotype. This chain's CDR3 is CASSLAESDHPYEQYF. CDR3 DNA: TGTGCCAGCAGTTTGGCGGAGTCGGACCACCCCTACGAGCAGTACTTC. The chain has TRBV12-3 or TRBV12-4 and TRBJ2-7; D unclear. There are 16 residues in the CDR3. Trimming took off 3 bases at V and 2 bases at J, with 17 bases between the two ends.

This clonotype was counted at least ten times. The genes are TRBV3-1 and TRBJ2-7; D unclear. Germline V gene data show CDR1 as LGHDT and CDR2 as YNNKEL (reference sequence). The CDR3 runs to 14 residues. Deletions cut 4 bases from V and 2 bases from J, with 12 bases between. The CDR3 sequence: CASSRRLVPYEQYF. Here the CDR3 DNA reads TGTGCCAGCAGCCGTCGGCTAGTCCCCTACGAGCAGTACTTC.

This clonotype was detected ten times or more. The chain uses TRBV10-3 and TRBJ2-3; 9 positions agree with TRBD1. V trimming: 8 bases; J trimming: 4 bases; junction bases outside the gene matches: 16. The CDR3 consists of 17 residues. Per germline, CDR1 ENHRY and CDR2 SYGVKD. CDR3 nucleotide sequence: TGTGCCATCGCAACCTTCGGAGGGACAGGGTCACCAGATACGCAGTATTTT. Translated: CAIATFGGTGSPDTQYF.

A few counts support this clonotype. The genes are TRBV20-1 and TRBJ2-1; D is unresolved. The germline gives CDR1 DFQATT, CDR2 SNEGSKA (reference sequence). The ends were cut back, 2 bases at V and 0 bases at J, with 17 bases in the middle. The CDR3 extends over 17 amino acids. Here the CDR3 reads CSARLNPGMSSYNEQFF. In DNA, the CDR3 is TGCAGTGCTAGACTCAATCCCGGTATGAGCTCCTACAATGAGCAGTTCTTC.

This clonotype was observed at least ten times. This sequence joins TRBV6-1 and TRBJ2-3, with a weak D call TRBD1 (5 bases). Germline assignment: CDR1 MNHNS and CDR2 SASEGT. The CDR3 is 15 residues long. V lost 5 bases to trimming and J lost 1 base, with 13 bases between them. The CDR3 region has the DNA TGTGCCAGCAGTAAACAGGAAAGGGGCACAGATACGCAGTATTTT. Amino acid sequence: CASSKQERGTDTQYF.

Many counts were recorded for this clonotype. The CDR3 DNA reads as TGTGCCAGCAGTGAGGGAGGTCTAGCCAAAAACATTCAGTACTTC. Amino acid sequence: CASSEGGLAKNIQYF. J is TRBJ2-4 and V is TRBV25-1; maybe TRBD2 (6 bases). Germline values: CDR1 MGHDK, CDR2 SYGVNS. CDR3 size: 15 residues. Deletions cut 3 bases from V and 0 bases from J, with 9 bases between.

This clonotype was counted at least ten times. The chain joins TRBV12-3 or TRBV12-4 to TRBJ2-1; 7 bases match TRBD1. This CDR3 contains 16 residues. J gave up 9 bases and V 6 bases, and 17 bases lay outside the gene matches. The CDR3 is CASRYRQGNFQAEQFF. DNA of the CDR3: TGTGCCAGCAGGTACCGACAGGGTAATTTTCAAGCTGAGCAGTTCTTC.

This clonotype was detected many times. The chain couples TRBV7-2 to TRBJ2-5; D uncertain. This CDR3 region has 15 residues. V gave up 1 base and J gave up 5 bases, with 14 bases separating them. Germline values: CDR1 SGHTA, CDR2 FQGNSA. The CDR3 DNA is TGTGCCAGCAGCTTAGTTCTAGGGAAGCATGAGACCCAGTACTTC. Its translation is CASSLVLGKHETQYF.

This clonotype was picked up many times. The chain couples TRBV9 to TRBJ2-3; 9 nucleotides line up with TRBD1. J lost 4 bases, V lost 0 bases, and 9 bases had no gene match. The germline CDR1 and CDR2 sequences are SGDLS and YYNGEE. The CDR3 is 17 residues long. CDR3 sequence: CASSVDPGTGMADTQYF. The CDR3 nucleotides are TGTGCCAGCAGCGTAGACCCCGGGACAGGGATGGCAGATACGCAGTATTTT.

Ten or more counts support this clonotype. Here the CDR3 reads CASSQDSGGGPDTQYF. The CDR3 nucleotides read TGCGCCAGCAGCCAAGATAGTGGGGGGGGGCCCGATACGCAGTATTTT. J is TRBJ2-3 and V is TRBV4-3, with D perhaps TRBD2 (7 bases). The CDR3 extends over 16 amino acids. CDR1 and CDR2 from the germline V gene are LGHNA and YSLEER. V was clipped by 0 bases and J by 6 bases, with 16 bases between them.

This clonotype was detected ten times or more. The V call is TRBV29-1, the J call TRBJ2-5, with unresolved D. The CDR3 spans 13 residues. With 8 bases removed from V and 6 bases from J, the gap between germline ends came to 19 bases. Germline loops: CDR1 SQVTM, CDR2 ANQGSEA. DNA for the CDR3: TGCAGCTTTAAAGTGCCTCTAGGAAAGACCCAGTACTTC. As protein: CSFKVPLGKTQYF.

The table lists this clonotype with many counts. The chain combines TRBV25-1 with TRBJ2-7; 11 bases map to TRBD2. This CDR3 region has 16 residues. Germline trimming cut 4 bases from V and 5 bases from J; bases unmatched to any gene: 10. Germline CDR1 is MGHDK and CDR2 is SYGVNS. The CDR3 DNA reads TGTGCCAGCAGTGCCGGGATACTAGCGGGAGACGACGAGCAGTACTTC. Its protein product is CASSAGILAGDDEQYF.

The table lists this clonotype with many counts. The chain joins TRBV29-1 to TRBJ1-2; 8 bases map to TRBD1. Trimming at V came to 8 bases and at J to 3 bases, leaving 11 bases not matched to a gene. The length of the CDR3 is 14 residues. Germline CDR1 and CDR2: SQVTM and ANQGSEA. For the CDR3, the DNA is TGCAGCTTTCCCCGGGCAGGGGGCGACTATGGCTACACCTTC. Translated: CSFPRAGGDYGYTF.

This chain links TRBV4-1 with TRBJ2-3; 10 bases are a match to TRBD2. With 1 base clipped from V and 5 bases from J, the junction kept 6 bases outside the gene matches. Germline loops: CDR1 MGHRA, CDR2 YSYEKL. This CDR3 has 16 residues. CDR3 DNA: TGCGCCAGCAGCCAAGGCCCCAGCGGGAGGGGAGATACGCAGTATTTT. Encoded protein: CASSQGPSGRGDTQYF.

Ten or more counts support this clonotype. The chain couples TRBV27 to TRBJ2-3; 14 nucleotides line up with TRBD2. With 10 bases clipped from V and 3 bases from J, the junction kept 3 bases outside the gene matches. CDR3 length equals 14 residues. CDR1 is MNHEY, CDR2 SMNVEV, per germline (reference sequence). CDR3 bases: TGTGCCACGACTAGCGGGAGGGCGACAGATACGCAGTATTTT. Translating it yields CATTSGRATDTQYF.

This clonotype was observed many times. This chain connects TRBV28 to TRBJ2-7; D is ambiguous. The germline CDR1 and CDR2 sequences are MDHEN and SYDVKM. V lost 6 bases to trimming and J lost 3 bases, with 12 bases between them. This CDR3 comprises 13 residues. The CDR3 sequence is CASRLSPGYEQYF. Written as DNA, the CDR3 is TGTGCCAGCAGACTCTCTCCAGGCTACGAGCAGTACTTC.

This clonotype was seen just once. Given a much more abundant clone one base away, this may be a read error. The CDR3 end shows no conserved phenylalanine or tryptophan, and so a read error is likely. The V call is TRBV7-2, the J call TRBJ2-3, with 8 nucleotides matching TRBD2. J lost 10 bases, V lost 2 bases, and 5 bases had no gene match. Germline assignment: CDR1 SGHTA and CDR2 FQGNSA. This CDR3 region has 13 residues. CDR3 amino acids: CASSLTGGASQYL. In DNA, the CDR3 is TGTGCCAGCAGCTTAACCGGGGGGGCCTCGCAGTATCTT.

This clonotype was recorded at least ten times. J is TRBJ2-2 and V is TRBV6-1; 7 bases line up with TRBD2. CDR3 length: 15 residues. Per the germline V gene, CDR1 is MNHNS and CDR2 is SASEGT. The V segment lost 6 bases and the J segment 4 bases; nucleotides outside the gene matches: 8. The CDR3 loop is CASRTSEKGTGELFF. Written as DNA, the CDR3 is TGTGCCAGCAGAACTAGCGAGAAGGGCACCGGGGAGCTGTTTTTT.

This clonotype was observed at least ten times. The J gene is TRBJ1-1, the V gene TRBV6-2 or TRBV6-3; no firm D call. This CDR3 is built from 14 residues. The V end was cut by 2 bases, the J end by 2 bases, with 9 bases between. The germline gives CDR1 MNHEY, CDR2 SVGEGT. The CDR3 reads CASSYGPFNTEAFF. The CDR3 DNA reads as TGTGCCAGCAGTTACGGTCCGTTCAACACTGAAGCTTTCTTT.

This clonotype was recorded many times. This chain links TRBV28 with TRBJ2-1; D is possibly TRBD1 or TRBD2 (5 bases each). Trimming cost V 2 bases and J 12 bases, with 14 bases left between them. This CDR3 is built from 13 residues. Germline-derived CDR1 and CDR2 are MDHEN and SYDVKM. For the CDR3, the DNA is TGTGCCAGCAGTTTAGGCACTAGTGGGGCGCAGTTCTTC. Its protein is CASSLGTSGAQFF.

The chain couples TRBV12-3 or TRBV12-4 to TRBJ2-4; D not resolved. Trimming left V 4 bases short and J 7 bases short, with 5 bases between. CDR3 length: 11 residues. As DNA, the CDR3 is TGTGCCAGCAGTTCATTGAACATTCAGTACTTC. Translating it yields CASSSLNIQYF.

This clonotype showed up many times. The chain joins TRBV20-1 to TRBJ2-3, with a tentative D call TRBD2 (5 bases). CDR3 size: 15 residues. The germline V gene has CDR1 DFQATT and CDR2 SNEGSKA (reference sequence). V lost 1 base and J lost 3, with 14 bases in between. The DNA for the CDR3 is TGCAGTGCTAGAGTGTCGGGGTCTGCGACAGATACGCAGTATTTT. This sequence encodes CSARVSGSATDTQYF.

This clonotype was seen at least ten times. This CDR3 is CSARDLARLANQETQYF. CDR3 sequence (DNA): TGCAGTGCTAGAGACCTCGCCCGACTAGCGAACCAAGAGACCCAGTACTTC. This sequence joins TRBV20-1 and TRBJ2-5, with 8 positions matching TRBD2. The CDR3 is made up of 17 amino acids. Looked up from germline, CDR1 is DFQATT and CDR2 is SNEGSKA (reference sequence). Trimming at V came to 0 bases and at J to 0 bases, leaving 9 bases not matched to a gene.

Ten or more counts support this clonotype. This rearrangement joins TRBV29-1 to TRBJ1-2; D gene unclear. With 4 bases removed from V and 7 bases from J, the gap between germline ends came to 16 bases. The CDR3 has 13 amino acids. Germline V lookup: CDR1 SQVTM, CDR2 ANQGSEA. This CDR3 reads CSVGAPGAGGYTF. The DNA of the CDR3 is TGCAGCGTTGGGGCTCCGGGTGCCGGTGGCTACACCTTC.

This clonotype was counted a few times. The J gene is TRBJ1-2, the V gene TRBV19, with D hard to call. Deletions cut 3 bases from V and 2 bases from J, with 7 bases between. This CDR3 contains 13 residues. Germline-derived CDR1 and CDR2 are LNHDA and SQIVND (reference sequence). The CDR3 reads CASSMTGNYGYTF. CDR3 sequence (DNA): TGTGCCAGTAGTATGACCGGAAACTATGGCTACACCTTC.